These 12 T cell receptor beta chains were sequenced from one sample in a study of long-term antiretroviral therapy in people with HIV. The immunoSEQ assay was v3.0, run at survey level. Data came from immunoSEQ multiplex PCR; TCRdb stores just in-frame clones and leaves some out. The table includes 23,000 or so clones, approximately 80% detected once. The sequencing here drew on unsorted PBMCs, taken roughly 4.5 years after starting antiretroviral therapy. The receptor source for this set is a man younger than 40 with HIV.

The J gene is TRBJ2-3, the V gene TRBV5-1; 12 bases agree with TRBD2. The CDR3 is made up of 16 amino acids. V dropped 4 bases and J dropped 0; count of bases not matched to a gene: 3. Germline V CDR1 and CDR2: SGHRS, YFSETQ. CDR3 loop: CASSQGTSGSTDTQYF. As DNA, the CDR3 is TGCGCCAGCAGCCAAGGGACTAGCGGGAGCACAGATACGCAGTATTTT.

CDR3 sequence (DNA): TGTGCCAGCAGAGCAGGGGCGGTCACTGAAGCTTTCTTT. Its translation is CASRAGAVTEAFF. The chain joins TRBV28 to TRBJ1-1, with D tentatively TRBD1 (6 bases). The CDR3 extends over 13 amino acids. Germline V CDR1 and CDR2: MDHEN, SYDVKM. V was cut by 6 bases and J by 4 bases, with 12 bases left in between.

V usage is TRBV30 and J usage is TRBJ2-1, with D perhaps TRBD2 (6 bases). The CDR3 consists of 16 residues. The germline V and J ends were trimmed by 2 bases and 4 bases, with 18 bases remaining between them. CDR1 is GTSNPN, CDR2 SVGIG, per germline (reference sequence). The CDR3 DNA reads as TGTGCCTGGAGTATCCCCTGGAGTAGCGGATACAATGAGCAGTTCTTC. It yields the protein CAWSIPWSSGYNEQFF.

The chain uses TRBV27 and TRBJ2-5; D possibly corresponds to TRBD1 (7 bases). V shed 6 bases and J shed 6 bases, with 29 bases lying between them. The CDR3 extends over 18 amino acids. Germline V CDR1 and CDR2: MNHEY, SMNVEV (reference sequence). The CDR3 coding sequence is TGTGCCAGCAGCCCCAGGGGGGAGAGTAGGAAAAGGGTGCAGACCCAGTACTTC. Translation: CASSPRGESRKRVQTQYF.

This clone was seen a single time. The CDR3 here is CASSPTSGGTDTQYF. As DNA, the CDR3 is TGTGCCAGCTCACCCACTAGCGGAGGCACAGATACGCAGTATTTT. The chain is built from TRBV18 and TRBJ2-3, with TRBD2 matching over 8 bases. J lost 1 base, V lost 3 bases, and 3 bases had no gene match. This CDR3 spans 15 amino acids. The germline V gene encodes CDR1 KGHSH and CDR2 LQKENI. Full variable domain (outside the CDR3, taken from reference TRBV18 and TRBJ2-3): NAGVMQNPRHLVRRRGQEARLRCSPMKGHSHVYWYRQLPEEGLKFMVYLQKENIIDESGMPKERFSAEFPKEGPSILRIQQVVRGDSAAYFCASSPTSGGTDTQYFGPGTRLTVL.

The V gene is TRBV7-2, the J gene TRBJ2-4; 11 nucleotides agree with TRBD2. This CDR3 region has 16 residues. The junction had 9 bases not matched to a gene; V was cut back by 5 bases and J by 6 bases. Germline V CDR1 and CDR2: SGHTA, FQGNSA. The CDR3, as DNA: TGTGCCAGCAGCCCGGTACAGGGACTAGCGGCAAACATTCAGTACTTC. Amino acid sequence: CASSPVQGLAANIQYF.

The V gene is TRBV10-3, the J gene TRBJ1-1; a possible D gene is TRBD1 (5 bases). This CDR3 has 13 amino acids. Germline CDR1 reads ENHRY; CDR2 reads SYGVKD. The germline V and J ends were trimmed by 4 bases and 0 bases, with 6 bases remaining between them. The CDR3 DNA follows: TGTGCCATCAGTGGACAGATGAACACTGAAGCTTTCTTT. It specifies CAISGQMNTEAFF.

This sequence joins TRBV18 and TRBJ1-3; D not resolved. The V and J ends lost 2 bases and 0 bases respectively, with 11 bases between them. This CDR3 is 16 amino acids long. Germline V gives CDR1 KGHSH, CDR2 LQKENI. CDR3 DNA sequence: TGTGCCAGCTCACCATCACTCCCCGACTCTGGAAACACCATATATTTT. As protein: CASSPSLPDSGNTIYF.

The genes are TRBV29-1 and TRBJ2-3; a possible D gene is TRBD2 (5 bases). Germline V gene lookup returns CDR1 SQVTM and CDR2 ANQGSEA. The V end lost 4 bases, the J end lost 2 bases, and 10 bases lay between the germline ends. CDR3 length: 13 amino acids. This CDR3 reads CSVVREYTDTQYF. The CDR3 nucleotides read TGCAGCGTTGTGAGGGAATACACAGATACGCAGTATTTT.

V is TRBV19 and J is TRBJ1-4; D not certain. The CDR3 spans 12 residues. Trimming took 10 bases from V and 10 from J, leaving 16 bases between them. In germline, CDR1 is LNHDA, CDR2 SQIVND (reference sequence). In nucleotides, the CDR3 is TGTGCCACTACCCCCGGCGGCGGAAAACTGTTTTTT. Its protein product is CATTPGGGKLFF.

The rearrangement uses TRBV10-3 and TRBJ1-5; 10 bases line up with TRBD1. This CDR3 is 18 amino acids long. Germline CDR1 and CDR2: ENHRY and SYGVKD. Trimming removed 2 bases from V and 1 base from J; junction bases left unmatched: 8. CDR3 protein: CAISEKYAGQGSNQPQHF. CDR3 nucleotide sequence: TGTGCCATCAGTGAGAAGTACGCGGGACAGGGGAGCAATCAGCCCCAGCATTTT.

Remarks on this clone: One end of the junction fails to match germline, which may point to a read error. The CDR3 loop reads CSVALGYDYTF. CDR3 in DNA: TGCAGCGTCGCCTTGGGTTATGACTACACCTTC. The genes are TRBV29-1 and TRBJ1-2; D unclear. Per the germline V gene, CDR1 is SQVTM and CDR2 is ANQGSEA. This CDR3 spans 11 amino acids.